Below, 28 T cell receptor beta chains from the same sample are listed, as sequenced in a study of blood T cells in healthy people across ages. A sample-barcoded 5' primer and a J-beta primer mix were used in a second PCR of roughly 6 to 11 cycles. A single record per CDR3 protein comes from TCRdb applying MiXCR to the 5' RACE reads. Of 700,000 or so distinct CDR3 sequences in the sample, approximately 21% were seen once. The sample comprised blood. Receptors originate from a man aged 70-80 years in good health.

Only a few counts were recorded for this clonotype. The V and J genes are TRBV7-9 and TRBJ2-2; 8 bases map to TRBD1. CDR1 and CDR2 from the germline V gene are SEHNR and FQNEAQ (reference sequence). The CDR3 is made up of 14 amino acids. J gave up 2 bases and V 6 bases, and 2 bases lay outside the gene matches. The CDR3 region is CASRTGVNTGELFF. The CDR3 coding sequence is TGTGCCAGCAGGACAGGGGTCAACACCGGGGAGCTGTTTTTT.

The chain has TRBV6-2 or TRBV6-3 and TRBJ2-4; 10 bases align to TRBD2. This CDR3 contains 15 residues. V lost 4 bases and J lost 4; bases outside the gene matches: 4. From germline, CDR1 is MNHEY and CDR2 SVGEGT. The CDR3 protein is CASSSLAGPKNIQYF. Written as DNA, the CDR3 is TGTGCCAGCAGTTCACTAGCGGGACCTAAAAACATTCAGTACTTC.

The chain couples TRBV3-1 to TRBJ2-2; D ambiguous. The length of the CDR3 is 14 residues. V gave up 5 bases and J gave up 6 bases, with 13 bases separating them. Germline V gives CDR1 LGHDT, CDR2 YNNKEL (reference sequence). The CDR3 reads CASSGNLFAGELFF. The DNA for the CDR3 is TGTGCCAGCAGCGGTAACCTCTTCGCCGGGGAGCTGTTTTTT. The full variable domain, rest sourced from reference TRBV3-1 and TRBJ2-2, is DTAVSQTPKYLVTQMGNDKSIKCEQNLGHDTMYWYKQDSKKFLKIMFSYNNKELIINETVPNRFSPKSPDKAHLNLHINSLELGDSAVYFCASSGNLFAGELFFGEGSRLTVL.

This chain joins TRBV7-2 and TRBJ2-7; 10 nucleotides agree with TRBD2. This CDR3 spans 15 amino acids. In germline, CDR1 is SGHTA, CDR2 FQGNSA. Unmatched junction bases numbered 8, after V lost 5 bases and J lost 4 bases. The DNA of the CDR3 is TGTGCCAGCAGCCCAACCGGGACTAGCGCTTACGAGCAGTACGTC. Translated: CASSPTGTSAYEQYV.

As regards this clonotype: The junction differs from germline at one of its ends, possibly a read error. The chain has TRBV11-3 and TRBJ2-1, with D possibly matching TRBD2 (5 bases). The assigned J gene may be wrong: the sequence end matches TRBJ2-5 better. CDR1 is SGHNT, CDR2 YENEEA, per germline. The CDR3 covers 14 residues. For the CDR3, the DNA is TGTGTCAGCAGCTTATTGCAGCGGCAAGAGACCCAGTACTTC. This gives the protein CVSSLLQRQETQYF.

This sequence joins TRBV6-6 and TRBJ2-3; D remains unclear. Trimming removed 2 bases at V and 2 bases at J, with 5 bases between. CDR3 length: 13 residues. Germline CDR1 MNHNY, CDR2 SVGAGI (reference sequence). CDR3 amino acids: CASSYPATDTQYF. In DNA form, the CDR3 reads TGTGCCAGCAGTTACCCAGCCACAGATACGCAGTATTTT.

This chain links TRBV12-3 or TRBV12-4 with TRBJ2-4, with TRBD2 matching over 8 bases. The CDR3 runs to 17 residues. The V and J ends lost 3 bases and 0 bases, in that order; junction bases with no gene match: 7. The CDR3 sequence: CASSFGGGGLAKNIQYF. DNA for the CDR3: TGTGCCAGCAGTTTCGGGGGGGGAGGGCTAGCCAAAAACATTCAGTACTTC.

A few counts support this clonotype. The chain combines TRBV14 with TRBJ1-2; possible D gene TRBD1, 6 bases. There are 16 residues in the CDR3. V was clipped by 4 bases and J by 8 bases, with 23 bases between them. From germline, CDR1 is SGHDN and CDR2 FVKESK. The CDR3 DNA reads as TGTGCCAGCAGCCGTCTCGGTGGACAGATTTGGAGCGGCTACACCTTC. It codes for CASSRLGGQIWSGYTF.

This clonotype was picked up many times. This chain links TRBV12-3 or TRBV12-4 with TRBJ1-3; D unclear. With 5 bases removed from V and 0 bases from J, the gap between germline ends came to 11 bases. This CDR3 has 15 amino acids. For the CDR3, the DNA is TGTGCCAGCAGTCTTCTTCAAGGCTCTGGAAACACCATATATTTT. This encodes CASSLLQGSGNTIYF.

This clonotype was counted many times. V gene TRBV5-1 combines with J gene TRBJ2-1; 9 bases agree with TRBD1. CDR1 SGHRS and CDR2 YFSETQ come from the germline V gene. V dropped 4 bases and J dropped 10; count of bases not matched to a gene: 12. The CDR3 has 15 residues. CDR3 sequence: CASSPNRGQGKEQFF. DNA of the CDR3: TGCGCCAGCAGCCCGAACCGTGGACAGGGGAAAGAGCAGTTCTTC.

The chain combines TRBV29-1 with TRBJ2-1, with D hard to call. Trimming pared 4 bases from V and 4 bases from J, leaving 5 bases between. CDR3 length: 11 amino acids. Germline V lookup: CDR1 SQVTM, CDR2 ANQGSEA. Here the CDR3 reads CSVVNYNEQFF. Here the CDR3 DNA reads TGCAGCGTTGTGAATTACAATGAGCAGTTCTTC.

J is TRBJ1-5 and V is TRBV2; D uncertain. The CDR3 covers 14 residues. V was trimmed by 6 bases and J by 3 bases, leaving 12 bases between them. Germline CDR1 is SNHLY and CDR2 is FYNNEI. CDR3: CASSATVPNQPQHF. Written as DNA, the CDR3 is TGTGCCAGCAGCGCCACAGTGCCCAATCAGCCCCAGCATTTT.

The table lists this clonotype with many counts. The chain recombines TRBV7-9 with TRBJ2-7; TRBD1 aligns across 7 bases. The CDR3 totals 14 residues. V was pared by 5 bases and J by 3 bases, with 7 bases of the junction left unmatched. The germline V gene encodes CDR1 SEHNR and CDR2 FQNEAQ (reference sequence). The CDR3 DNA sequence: TGTGCCAGCAGCCCCGGGACAGTAAGCTACGAGCAGTACGTC. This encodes CASSPGTVSYEQYV.

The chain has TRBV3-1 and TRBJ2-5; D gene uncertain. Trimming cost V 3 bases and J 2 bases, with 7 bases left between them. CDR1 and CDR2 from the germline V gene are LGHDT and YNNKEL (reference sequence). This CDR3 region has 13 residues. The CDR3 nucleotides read TGTGCCAGCAGCCAGGGTTGGCAAGAGACCCAGTACTTC. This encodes CASSQGWQETQYF.

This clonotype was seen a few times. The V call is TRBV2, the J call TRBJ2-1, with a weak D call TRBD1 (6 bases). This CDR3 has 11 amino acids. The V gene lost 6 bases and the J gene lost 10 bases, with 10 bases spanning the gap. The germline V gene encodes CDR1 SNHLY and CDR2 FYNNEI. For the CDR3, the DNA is TGTGCCAGCAGGGGGGCTTCGGAGCAGTTCTTC. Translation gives CASRGASEQFF.

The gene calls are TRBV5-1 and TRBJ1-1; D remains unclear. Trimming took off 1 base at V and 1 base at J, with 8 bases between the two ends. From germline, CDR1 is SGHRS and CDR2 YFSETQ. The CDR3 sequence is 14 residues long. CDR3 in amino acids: CASSLYTANTEAFF. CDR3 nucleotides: TGCGCCAGCAGCTTGTACACGGCGAACACTGAAGCTTTCTTT.

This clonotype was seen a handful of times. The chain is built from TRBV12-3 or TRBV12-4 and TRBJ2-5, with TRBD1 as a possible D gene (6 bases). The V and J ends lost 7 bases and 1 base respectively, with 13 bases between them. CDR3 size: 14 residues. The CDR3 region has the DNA TGTGCCAGCACCACGGGGACAATCCAAGAGACCCAGTACTTC. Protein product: CASTTGTIQETQYF.

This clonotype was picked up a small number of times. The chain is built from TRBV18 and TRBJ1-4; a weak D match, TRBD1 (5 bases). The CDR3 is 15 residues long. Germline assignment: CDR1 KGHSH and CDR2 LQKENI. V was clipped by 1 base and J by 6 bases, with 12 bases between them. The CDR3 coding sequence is TGTGCCAGCTCACCACAGGGTCCGGGACATGAAAAACTGTTTTTT. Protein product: CASSPQGPGHEKLFF. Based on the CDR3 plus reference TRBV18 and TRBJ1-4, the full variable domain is NAGVMQNPRHLVRRRGQEARLRCSPMKGHSHVYWYRQLPEEGLKFMVYLQKENIIDESGMPKERFSAEFPKEGPSILRIQQVVRGDSAAYFCASSPQGPGHEKLFFGSGTQLSVL.

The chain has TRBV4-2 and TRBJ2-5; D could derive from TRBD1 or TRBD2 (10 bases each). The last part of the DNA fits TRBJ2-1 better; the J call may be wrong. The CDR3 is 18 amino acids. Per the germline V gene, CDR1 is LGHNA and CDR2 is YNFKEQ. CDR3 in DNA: TGTGCCAGCAGCCAAGCTCTGCTAGCGGGGGACAGGGGCAATGAGCAGTTCTTC. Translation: CASSQALLAGDRGNEQFF.

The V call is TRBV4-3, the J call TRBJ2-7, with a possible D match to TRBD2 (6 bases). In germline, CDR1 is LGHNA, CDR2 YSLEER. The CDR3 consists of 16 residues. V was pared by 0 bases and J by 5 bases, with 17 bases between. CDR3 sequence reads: CASSQDDGSVGNEQYV. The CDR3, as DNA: TGCGCCAGCAGCCAAGATGACGGGAGTGTAGGGAACGAGCAGTACGTC.

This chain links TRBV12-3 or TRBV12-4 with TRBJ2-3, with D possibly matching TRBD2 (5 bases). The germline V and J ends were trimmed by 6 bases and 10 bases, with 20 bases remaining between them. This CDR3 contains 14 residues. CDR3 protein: CASSRKLGSVAQYF. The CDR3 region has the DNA TGTGCCAGCAGCCGTAAACTAGGGTCGGTCGCGCAGTATTTT.

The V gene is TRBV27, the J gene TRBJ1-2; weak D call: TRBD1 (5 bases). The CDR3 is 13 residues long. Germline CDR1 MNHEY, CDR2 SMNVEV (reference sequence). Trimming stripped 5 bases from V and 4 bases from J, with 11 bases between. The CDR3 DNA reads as TGTGCCAGCAGTAACGGGGACGGCTATGGCTACACCTTC. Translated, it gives CASSNGDGYGYTF.

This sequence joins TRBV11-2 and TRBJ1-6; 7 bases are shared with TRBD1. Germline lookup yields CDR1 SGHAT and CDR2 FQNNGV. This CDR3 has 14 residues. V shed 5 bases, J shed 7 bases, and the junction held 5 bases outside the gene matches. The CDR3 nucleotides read TGTGCCAGCAGCACCGGGACAGTAAATTCACCCCTCCACTTT. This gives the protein CASSTGTVNSPLHF.

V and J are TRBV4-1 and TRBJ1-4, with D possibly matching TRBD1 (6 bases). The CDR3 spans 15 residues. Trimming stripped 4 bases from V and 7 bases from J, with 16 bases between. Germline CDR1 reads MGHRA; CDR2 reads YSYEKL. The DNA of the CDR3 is TGCGCCAGCAGCCTCCAGGGGCAGGAGGCTGAAAAACTGTTTTTT. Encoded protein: CASSLQGQEAEKLFF.

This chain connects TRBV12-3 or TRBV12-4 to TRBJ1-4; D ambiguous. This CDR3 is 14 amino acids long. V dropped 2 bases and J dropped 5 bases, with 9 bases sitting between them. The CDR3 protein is CASSLLFENEKLFF. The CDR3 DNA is TGTGCCAGCAGTTTATTATTCGAAAATGAAAAACTGTTTTTT.

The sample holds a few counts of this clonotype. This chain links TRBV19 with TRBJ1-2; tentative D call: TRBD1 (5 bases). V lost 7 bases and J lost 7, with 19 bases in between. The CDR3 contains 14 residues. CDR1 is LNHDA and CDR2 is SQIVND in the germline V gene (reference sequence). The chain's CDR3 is CASTDRRGQGGYTF. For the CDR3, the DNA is TGTGCCAGTACCGACCGCCGAGGGCAGGGTGGCTACACCTTC. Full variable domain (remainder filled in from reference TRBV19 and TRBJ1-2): DGGITQSPKYLFRKEGQNVTLSCEQNLNHDAMYWYRQDPGQGLRLIYYSQIVNDFQKGDIAEGYSVSREKKESFPLTVTSAQKNPTAFYLCASTDRRGQGGYTFGSGTRLTVV.

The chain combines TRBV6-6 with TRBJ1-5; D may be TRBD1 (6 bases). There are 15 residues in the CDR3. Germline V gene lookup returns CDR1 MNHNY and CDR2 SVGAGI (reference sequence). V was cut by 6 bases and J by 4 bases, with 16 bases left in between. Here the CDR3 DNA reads TGTGCCAGCAGACCAGAGGGGGGGAAAAATCAGCCCCAGCATTTT. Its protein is CASRPEGGKNQPQHF.

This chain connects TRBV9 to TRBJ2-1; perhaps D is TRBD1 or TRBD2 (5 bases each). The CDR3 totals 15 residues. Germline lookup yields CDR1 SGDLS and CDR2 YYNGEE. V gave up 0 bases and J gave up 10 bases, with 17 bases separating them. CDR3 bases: TGTGCCAGCAGCGTAGAAGGGAGCAGGGTACGCGAGCAGTTCTTC. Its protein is CASSVEGSRVREQFF.